This record looks at one T cell receptor (beta chain) sequence and its context. Between the trimmed V and J ends, which lost 3 bases and 0 bases, there was a span of 7 bases. The germline V gene encodes CDR1 MNHNS and CDR2 SASEGT. The CDR3 covers 14 residues. These data belong to a study of cytomegalovirus exposure and HLA in healthy donors. With 60 Vbeta and 13 Jbeta primers, the PCR was carried out. TCRdb's table, derived via immunoSEQ multiplex PCR, lists solely in-frame clones and lacks some. The table records over 150,000 clones, 65% to 85% of them present only once. Each donor's status was that of a healthy bone marrow donor.

Sequencing used PBMCs. The clonotype comes from a woman aged 30 to 39 in good health and CMV-seropositive. This chain joins TRBV6-1 and TRBJ2-3; D remains unclear. This chain's CDR3 is CASSDRISTDTQYF. The CDR3 coding sequence is TGTGCCAGCAGTGACAGAATAAGCACAGATACGCAGTATTTT.